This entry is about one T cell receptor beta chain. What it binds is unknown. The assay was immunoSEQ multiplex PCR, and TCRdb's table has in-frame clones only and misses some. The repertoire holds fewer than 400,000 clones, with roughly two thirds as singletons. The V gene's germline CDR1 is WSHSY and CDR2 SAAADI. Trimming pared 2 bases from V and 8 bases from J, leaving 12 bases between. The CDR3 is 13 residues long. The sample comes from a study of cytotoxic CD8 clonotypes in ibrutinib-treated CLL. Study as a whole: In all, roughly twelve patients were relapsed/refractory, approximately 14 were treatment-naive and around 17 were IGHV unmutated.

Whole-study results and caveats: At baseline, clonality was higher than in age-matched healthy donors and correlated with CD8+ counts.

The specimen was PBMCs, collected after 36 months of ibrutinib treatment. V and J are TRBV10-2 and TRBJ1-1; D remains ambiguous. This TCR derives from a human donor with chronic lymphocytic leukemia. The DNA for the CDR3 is TGCGCCAGCAGTGAGAAAATGGGGAGAGAAGCTTTCTTT. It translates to CASSEKMGREAFF.